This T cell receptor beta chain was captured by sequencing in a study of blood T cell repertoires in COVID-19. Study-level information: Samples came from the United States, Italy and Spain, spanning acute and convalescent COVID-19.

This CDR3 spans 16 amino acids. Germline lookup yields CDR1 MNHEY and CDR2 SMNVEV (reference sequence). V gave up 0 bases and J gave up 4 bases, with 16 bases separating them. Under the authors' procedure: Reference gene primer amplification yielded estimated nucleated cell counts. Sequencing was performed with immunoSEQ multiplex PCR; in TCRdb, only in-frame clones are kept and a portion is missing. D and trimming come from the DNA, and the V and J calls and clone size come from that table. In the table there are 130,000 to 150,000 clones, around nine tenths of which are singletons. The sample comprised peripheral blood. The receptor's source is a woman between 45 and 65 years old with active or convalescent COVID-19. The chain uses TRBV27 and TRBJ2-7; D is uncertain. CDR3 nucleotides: TGTGCCAGCAGTTTATCCTCAGGAAACCATCCTTACGAGCAGTACTTC. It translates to CASSLSSGNHPYEQYF.